The 18 T cell receptor beta chains listed next were all sequenced from one sample in a study of a mutant IDH1 vaccine in newly diagnosed glioma. Specified time point: baseline, week 1 (first vaccination visit). Treatment in this sample: pre-vaccination baseline after standard-of-care therapy. Some clones are missing from TCRdb's copy, which holds only in-frame ones; the method was immunoSEQ multiplex PCR. The sample lists over 75,000 clones, around 80% occurring once. Sequenced material: PBMCs, taken from a glioma patient treated with radiotherapy, temozolomide or both. The origin of the receptors is a man between 35 and 55 years old with glioma.

This chain uses TRBV27 with TRBJ2-1, with TRBD2 matching 11 bases. V shed 2 bases and J 9 bases; nucleotides not matched to a gene: 6. Per the germline V gene, CDR1 is MNHEY and CDR2 is SMNVEV (reference sequence). This CDR3 contains 15 residues. CDR3 region: CASSLGTSGGSEQFF. CDR3 in DNA: TGTGCCAGCAGTTTAGGAACTAGCGGGGGAAGTGAGCAGTTCTTC.

The chain uses TRBV2 and TRBJ2-3; 12 nucleotides align to TRBD2. CDR1 and CDR2 (germline): SNHLY, FYNNEI. The CDR3 spans 15 residues. V lost 7 bases and J lost 5; bases outside the gene matches: 7. The CDR3 here is CASIRTSGIGDTQYF. The CDR3 nucleotides are TGTGCCAGCATTAGGACTAGCGGGATTGGAGATACGCAGTATTTT.

The chain is built from TRBV6-1 and TRBJ2-2; no definite D call. CDR1 and CDR2 (germline): MNHNS, SASEGT. This CDR3 spans 14 amino acids. With 4 bases removed from V and 5 bases from J, the gap between germline ends came to 11 bases. CDR3 sequence (DNA): TGTGCCAGCAGTGGGGGTCTAGGGACCGGGGAGCTGTTTTTT. Encoded protein: CASSGGLGTGELFF.

The chain employs TRBV4-3 and TRBJ2-1, with 7 positions matching TRBD2. V shed 1 base, J shed 6 bases, and the junction held 6 bases outside the gene matches. In germline, CDR1 is LGHNA, CDR2 YSLEER. CDR3 length: 15 residues. The CDR3: CASSQALAEPNEQFF. The CDR3 DNA reads as TGCGCCAGCAGCCAAGCGCTAGCGGAGCCCAATGAGCAGTTCTTC.

The sample holds a few counts of this clone. V gene TRBV5-4 combines with J gene TRBJ1-1; D is undetermined. V dropped 0 bases and J dropped 4 bases, with 10 bases sitting between them. CDR1 and CDR2 from the germline V gene are SGHNT and YYREEE (reference sequence). The CDR3 contains 14 residues. The CDR3 loop reads CASSLVGIGTEAFF. The CDR3 region has the DNA TGTGCCAGCAGCTTGGTAGGGATCGGCACTGAAGCTTTCTTT.

This chain links TRBV27 with TRBJ2-5; perhaps TRBD1 as D (5 bases). Germline V gene data show CDR1 as MNHEY and CDR2 as SMNVEV (reference sequence). The V and J ends lost 1 base and 2 bases respectively, with 14 bases between them. CDR3 length: 16 residues. Here the CDR3 DNA reads TGTGCCAGCAGTTTATTATCAGGGCCTCGTCAAGAGACCCAGTACTTC. This encodes CASSLLSGPRQETQYF.

The chain couples TRBV10-3 to TRBJ2-3, with 8 bases identical to TRBD1. V lost 4 bases to trimming and J lost 1 base; unmatched junction nucleotides: 4. CDR3 size: 15 residues. The V gene's germline CDR1 is ENHRY and CDR2 SYGVKD. CDR3 amino acids: CAISGPGQGTDTQYF. DNA of the CDR3: TGTGCCATCAGTGGGCCGGGACAGGGCACAGATACGCAGTATTTT.

The J gene is TRBJ1-2, the V gene TRBV4-1; D is possibly TRBD1 (5 bases). This CDR3 spans 16 amino acids. CDR1 is MGHRA, CDR2 YSYEKL, per germline. Trimming left V 8 bases short and J 5 bases short, with 24 bases between. CDR3 nucleotide sequence: TGCGCCAGCGGACCTGGGACTGCGGGAAGGGATTATGGCTACACCTTC. It encodes CASGPGTAGRDYGYTF.

The chain combines TRBV27 with TRBJ2-1; no clear D gene. The germline CDR1 and CDR2 sequences are MNHEY and SMNVEV (reference sequence). Trimming shortened V by 5 bases and J by 3 bases, and 5 bases separated the two germline ends. The CDR3 sequence is 12 residues long. CDR3 coding DNA: TGTGCCAGCAGTGCTTTCTACAATGAGCAGTTCTTC. It codes for CASSAFYNEQFF.

This chain joins TRBV11-2 and TRBJ2-7; D gene uncertain. There are 12 residues in the CDR3. V was pared by 7 bases and J by 7 bases, with 14 bases between. Germline V lookup: CDR1 SGHAT, CDR2 FQNNGV. CDR3 nucleotide sequence: TGTGCCAGCACGAGATGGGTGGGAGAGCAGTACTTC. This translates into CASTRWVGEQYF.

The rearrangement joins TRBV7-2 to TRBJ1-2, with D possibly matching TRBD1 (5 bases). CDR1 SGHTA and CDR2 FQGNSA come from the germline V gene. The CDR3 is 14 residues long. The V end was cut by 7 bases, the J end by 6 bases, with 18 bases between. The CDR3 protein is CASTKMVQGDGYTF. The CDR3 nucleotides read TGTGCCAGCACCAAAATGGTGCAAGGGGATGGCTACACCTTC.

This chain joins TRBV13 and TRBJ2-5, with 7 bases that match TRBD2. Trimming cost V 1 base and J 7 bases; bases outside gene matches: 3. The CDR3 is 13 amino acids. The germline gives CDR1 PRHDT, CDR2 FYEKMQ (reference sequence). CDR3 loop: CASSLAGGGTQYF. In nucleotides, the CDR3 is TGTGCCAGCAGCTTAGCGGGGGGTGGGACCCAGTACTTC.

The CDR3 sequence is CASSFIGPYEQYF. The CDR3 coding sequence is TGTGCCAGCAGCTTTATAGGCCCCTACGAGCAGTACTTC. The V gene is TRBV6-1, the J gene TRBJ2-7; D is unclear. The CDR3 totals 13 residues. The V gene's germline CDR1 is MNHNS and CDR2 SASEGT. Trimming cost V 6 bases and J 2 bases, with 11 bases left between them.

The gene calls are TRBV2 and TRBJ2-1, with D uncertain. Germline CDR1 is SNHLY and CDR2 is FYNNEI. Trimming removed 6 bases from V and 12 bases from J, with 15 bases in between. The CDR3 contains 12 residues. CDR3 coding DNA: TGTGCCAGCAGGTACGACGACCAAAGGCAGTTCTTC. Protein: CASRYDDQRQFF.

This chain joins TRBV4-2 and TRBJ2-4; D assignment may be TRBD1 or TRBD2 (5 bases each). Germline V gene data show CDR1 as LGHNA and CDR2 as YNFKEQ. The CDR3 is made up of 16 amino acids. Trimming shortened V by 0 bases and J by 4 bases, and 13 bases separated the two germline ends. For the CDR3, the DNA is TGTGCCAGCAGCCAAGAACCGGGACCTGGGAAAAACATTCAGTACTTC. The encoded protein is CASSQEPGPGKNIQYF.

This clone was recorded a few times. This rearrangement joins TRBV19 to TRBJ2-3; the match to TRBD1 covers 7 bases. This CDR3 region has 14 residues. With V trimmed by 9 bases and J by 1 base, 7 bases remained unmatched. CDR1 is LNHDA, CDR2 SQIVND, per germline (reference sequence). CDR3 DNA sequence: TGTGCCAGCAGTCCGACAGGGCGCACAGATACGCAGTATTTT. This gives the protein CASSPTGRTDTQYF.

J is TRBJ1-6 and V is TRBV7-8, with a tentative D call TRBD1 (6 bases). V lost 2 bases, J lost 9 bases, and 11 bases lay in between. This CDR3 spans 14 amino acids. Per the germline V gene, CDR1 is SGHVS and CDR2 is FQNEAQ. The CDR3 DNA sequence: TGTGCCAGCAGCTTAACCAGGGGAGGTTCACCCCTCCACTTT. Protein sequence: CASSLTRGGSPLHF.

V gene TRBV12-1 combines with J gene TRBJ2-1; the table's D gene call, TRBD2, was not cross checked with the DNA. TRBV12-1 is shown as a pseudogene. The CDR3 spans 18 residues. The CDR3 nucleotides are TGTGCCAGCAGCTTTATAGTTAGCGGGGGCGTATCCTACAATGAGCAGTTCTTC. Translated: CASSFIVSGGVSYNEQFF.